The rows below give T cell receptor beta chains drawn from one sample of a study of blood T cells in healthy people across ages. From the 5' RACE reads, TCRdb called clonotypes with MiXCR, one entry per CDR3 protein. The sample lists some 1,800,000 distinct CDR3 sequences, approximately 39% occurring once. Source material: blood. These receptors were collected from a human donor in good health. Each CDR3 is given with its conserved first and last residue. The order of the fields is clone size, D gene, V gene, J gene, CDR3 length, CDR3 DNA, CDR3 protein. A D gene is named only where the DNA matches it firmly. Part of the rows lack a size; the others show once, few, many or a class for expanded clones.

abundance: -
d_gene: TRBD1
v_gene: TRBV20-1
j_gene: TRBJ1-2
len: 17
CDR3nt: TGCAGTGCTAGAGACTTCGGACAGGGGGATTCATCGGGAGGCTACACCTTC
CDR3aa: CSARDFGQGDSSGGYTF

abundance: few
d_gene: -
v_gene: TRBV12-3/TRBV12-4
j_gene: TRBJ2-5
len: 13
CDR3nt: TGTGCCAGCAGTTTAGGAGGTTTCGAGACCCAGTACTTC
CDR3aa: CASSLGGFETQYF

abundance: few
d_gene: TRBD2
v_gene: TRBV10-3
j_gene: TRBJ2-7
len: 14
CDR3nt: TGTGCCATCAGTGAGGTTCAGCGGGAGGGTGAGCAGTACTTC
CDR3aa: CAISEVQREGEQYF

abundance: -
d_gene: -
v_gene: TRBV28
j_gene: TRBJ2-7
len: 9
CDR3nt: TGTGATCCCTCCTACGAGCAGTACTTC
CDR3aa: CDPSYEQYF

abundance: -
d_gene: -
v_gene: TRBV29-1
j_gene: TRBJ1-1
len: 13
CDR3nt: TGCAGCTCCGGACAGTTTCCAAATAATGAAGCTTTCTTT
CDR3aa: CSSGQFPNNEAFF

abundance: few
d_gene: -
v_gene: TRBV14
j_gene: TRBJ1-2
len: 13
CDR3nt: TGTGCCAGCAGCCAAGATTGGCCCTCTGGCTACACCTTC
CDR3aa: CASSQDWPSGYTF

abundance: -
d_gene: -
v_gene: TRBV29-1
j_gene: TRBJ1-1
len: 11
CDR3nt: TGCAGCGCGGACAATCTCGCTGAAGCTTTCTTT
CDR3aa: CSADNLAEAFF

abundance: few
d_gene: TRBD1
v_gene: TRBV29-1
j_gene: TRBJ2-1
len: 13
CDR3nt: TGCAGCGCCAATACAGGGGGCCGGAATGAGCAGTTCTTC
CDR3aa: CSANTGGRNEQFF

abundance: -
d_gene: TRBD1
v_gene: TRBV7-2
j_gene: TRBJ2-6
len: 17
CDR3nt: TGTGCCAGCAGCCTTAGGACAGGGATCTCTGGGGCCAACGTCCTGACTTTC
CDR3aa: CASSLRTGISGANVLTF

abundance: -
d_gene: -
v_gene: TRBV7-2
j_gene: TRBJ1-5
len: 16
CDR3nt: TGTGCCAGCAGCTTAGTGGGGCAATATAGCAATCAGCCCCAGCATTTT
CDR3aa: CASSLVGQYSNQPQHF

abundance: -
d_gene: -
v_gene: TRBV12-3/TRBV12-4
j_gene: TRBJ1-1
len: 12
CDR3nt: TGTGCCAGCAGTTTATTTTCTTCTGAAGCTTTCTTT
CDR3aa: CASSLFSSEAFF

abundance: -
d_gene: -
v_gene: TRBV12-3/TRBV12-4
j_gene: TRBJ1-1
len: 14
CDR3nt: TGTGCCAGCAGTCGGACAGCAGTGAACACTGAAGCTTTCTTT
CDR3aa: CASSRTAVNTEAFF

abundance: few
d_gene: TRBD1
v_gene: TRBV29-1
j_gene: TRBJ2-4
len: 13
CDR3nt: TGCAGCGTTGGGGGACAGGGAGGGAGCATTCAGTACTTC
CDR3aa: CSVGGQGGSIQYF

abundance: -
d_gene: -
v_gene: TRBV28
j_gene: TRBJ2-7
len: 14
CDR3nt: TGTGCCAGCAGTTTATCGGGGGGCTGGTACGAGCAGTACTTC
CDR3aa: CASSLSGGWYEQYF

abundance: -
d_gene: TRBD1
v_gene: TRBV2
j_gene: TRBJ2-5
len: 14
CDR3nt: TGTGCCAGCATTACGGGACAGGGAACGGAGACCCAGTACTTC
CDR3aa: CASITGQGTETQYF

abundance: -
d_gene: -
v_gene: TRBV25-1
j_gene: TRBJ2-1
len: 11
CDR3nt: TGTGCCAGCAGTGAATATAGGGGTCAGTTCTTC
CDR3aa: CASSEYRGQFF

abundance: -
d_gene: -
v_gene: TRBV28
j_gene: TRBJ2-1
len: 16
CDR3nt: TGTGCCAGCAGTCCTCCCGGGACTTACACCTACAATGAGCAGTTCTTC
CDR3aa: CASSPPGTYTYNEQFF

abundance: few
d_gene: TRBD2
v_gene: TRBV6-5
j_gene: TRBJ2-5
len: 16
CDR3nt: TGTGCCAGCACCGAGTATAGCGGGGGGGCCTGGGAGACCCAGTACTTC
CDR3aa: CASTEYSGGAWETQYF

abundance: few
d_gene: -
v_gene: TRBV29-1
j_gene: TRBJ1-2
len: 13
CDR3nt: TGCAGCGCTGAGGGTACGGCAAACTATGGCTACACCTTC
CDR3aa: CSAEGTANYGYTF

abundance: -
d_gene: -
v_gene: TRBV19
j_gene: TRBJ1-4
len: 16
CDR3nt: TGTGCCAGTAGTAGAAGCGACGGTAACCCGAATGAAAAACTGTTTTTT
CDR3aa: CASSRSDGNPNEKLFF

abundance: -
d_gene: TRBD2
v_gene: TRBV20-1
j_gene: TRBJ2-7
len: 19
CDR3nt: TGCAGTGCTAGAGATATGGGACTAGCGGGGGGTCCTCTCAGCTACGAGCAGTACTTC
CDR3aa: CSARDMGLAGGPLSYEQYF

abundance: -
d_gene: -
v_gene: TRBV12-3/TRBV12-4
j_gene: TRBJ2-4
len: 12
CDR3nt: TGTGCCGTGGAGGAGGGCAAAAACATTCAGTACTTC
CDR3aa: CAVEEGKNIQYF

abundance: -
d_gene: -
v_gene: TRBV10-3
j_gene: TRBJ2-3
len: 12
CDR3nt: TGTGCCATCAGTGTCGACGGAGATACGCAGTATTTT
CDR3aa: CAISVDGDTQYF

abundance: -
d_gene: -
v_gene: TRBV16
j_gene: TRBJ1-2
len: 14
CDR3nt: TGTGCCAGCAGCCATCTCGGGGATGGCTATGGCTACACCTTC
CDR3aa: CASSHLGDGYGYTF

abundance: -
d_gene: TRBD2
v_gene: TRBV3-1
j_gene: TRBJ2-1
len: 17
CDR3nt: TGTGCCAGCAGCCATCTCCTCCTAGCGGGTAGGCGGGTTGAGCAGTTCTTC
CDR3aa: CASSHLLLAGRRVEQFF

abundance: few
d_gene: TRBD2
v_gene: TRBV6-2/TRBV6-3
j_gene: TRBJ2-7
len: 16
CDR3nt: TGTGCCAGCAGCCCGCCCCACCTAGCGGGAGAATACGAGCAGTACTTC
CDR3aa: CASSPPHLAGEYEQYF

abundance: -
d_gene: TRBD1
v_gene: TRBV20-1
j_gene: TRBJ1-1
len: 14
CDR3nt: TGCAGTGCTCATTCGACAGGGATGTTAACTGAAGCTTTCTTT
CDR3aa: CSAHSTGMLTEAFF

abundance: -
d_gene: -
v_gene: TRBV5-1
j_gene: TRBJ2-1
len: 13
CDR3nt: TGCGCCAGCAGCGGCCAAGGGGCTCACGAGCAGTTCTTC
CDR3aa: CASSGQGAHEQFF

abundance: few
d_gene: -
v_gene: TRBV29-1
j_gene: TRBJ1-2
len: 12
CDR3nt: TGCAGCGCCCTTGGGGCAGGGTATGGCTACACCTTC
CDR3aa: CSALGAGYGYTF

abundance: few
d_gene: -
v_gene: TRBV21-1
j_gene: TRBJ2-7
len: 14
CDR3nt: TGTGCCAGCAGCAAAGCTTCCCAGGGGATCGAGCAGTACTTC
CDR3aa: CASSKASQGIEQYF

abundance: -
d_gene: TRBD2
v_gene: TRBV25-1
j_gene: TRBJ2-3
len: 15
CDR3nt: TGCGCCAGCAGTGACAGCGGGGGGAAAGCAGGTACGCAGTATTTT
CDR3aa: CASSDSGGKAGTQYF

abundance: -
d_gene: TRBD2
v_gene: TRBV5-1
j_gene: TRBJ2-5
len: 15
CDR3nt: TGCGCCAGCAGCCGTAGCGGGGTCTCTCGGGAGACCCAGTACTTC
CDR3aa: CASSRSGVSRETQYF

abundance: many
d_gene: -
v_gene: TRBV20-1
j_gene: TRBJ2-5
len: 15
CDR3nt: TGCAGTGCTTCCGAAAGACAGGGACTAACGGAGACCCAGTACTTC
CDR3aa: CSASERQGLTETQYF

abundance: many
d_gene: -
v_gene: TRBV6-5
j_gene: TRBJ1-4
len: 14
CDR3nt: TGTGCCAGCAGTTACGAGTTGGCAGACGAAAAACTGTTTTTT
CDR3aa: CASSYELADEKLFF

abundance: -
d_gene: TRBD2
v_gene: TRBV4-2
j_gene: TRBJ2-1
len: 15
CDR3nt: TGTGCCAGCAGCCAAGATGGACTAGCGGGGTATGAGCAGTTCTTC
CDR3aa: CASSQDGLAGYEQFF

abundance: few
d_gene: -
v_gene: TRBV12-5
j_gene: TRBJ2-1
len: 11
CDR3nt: TGTGCTAGTGGACAGGGAAGCGAGCAGTTCTTC
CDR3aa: CASGQGSEQFF

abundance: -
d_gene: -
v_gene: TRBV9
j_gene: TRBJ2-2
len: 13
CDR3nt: TGTGCCAGCAGCGCGACGGATACCGGGGAGCTGTTTTTT
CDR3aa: CASSATDTGELFF

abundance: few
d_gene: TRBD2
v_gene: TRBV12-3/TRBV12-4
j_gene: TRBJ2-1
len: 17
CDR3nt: TGTGCCAGCAGGCGAAATACCCGGGGTCTAGCGGGGTCTGAGCAGTTCTTC
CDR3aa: CASRRNTRGLAGSEQFF

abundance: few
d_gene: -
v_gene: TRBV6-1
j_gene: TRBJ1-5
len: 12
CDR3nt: TGTGCCAGCTACGATAGCAATCAGCCCCAGCATTTT
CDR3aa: CASYDSNQPQHF

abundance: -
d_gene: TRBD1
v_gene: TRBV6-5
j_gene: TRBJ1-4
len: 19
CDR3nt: TGTGCCAGCAGTTACTCGATAGCGGACAGGGGACCCCGTAATGAAAAACTGTTTTTT
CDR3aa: CASSYSIADRGPRNEKLFF

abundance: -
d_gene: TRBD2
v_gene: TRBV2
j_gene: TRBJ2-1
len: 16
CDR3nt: TGTGCCCGGTCCCGAGAAACAGGTGGGGACTACGATGAGCAGTTCTTC
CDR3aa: CARSRETGGDYDEQFF

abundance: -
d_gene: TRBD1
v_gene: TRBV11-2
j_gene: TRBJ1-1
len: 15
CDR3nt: TGTGCCAGCAGCTTAGTGGTGACAGGGGACACTGAAGCTTTCTTT
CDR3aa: CASSLVVTGDTEAFF

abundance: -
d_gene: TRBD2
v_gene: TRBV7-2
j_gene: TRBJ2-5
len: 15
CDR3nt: TGTGCCAGCAGCCCGGGGGGGGACTCTCAAGAGACCCAGTACTTC
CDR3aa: CASSPGGDSQETQYF

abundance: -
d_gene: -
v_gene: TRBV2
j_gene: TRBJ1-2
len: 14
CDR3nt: TGTGCCAGCAGTGAAAATGGAGGGGTCGGCGGCTACACCTTC
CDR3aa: CASSENGGVGGYTF

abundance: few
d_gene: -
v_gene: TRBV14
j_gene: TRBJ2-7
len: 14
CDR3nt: TGTGCCAGCAGCCAGGGCAGTGGGACCTACGAGCAGTACTTC
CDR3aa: CASSQGSGTYEQYF

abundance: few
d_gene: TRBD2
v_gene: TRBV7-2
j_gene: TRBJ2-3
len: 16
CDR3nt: TGTGCCAGCAGCTCCCAAAGCGGGGGCATTCTGGATACGCAGTATTTT
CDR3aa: CASSSQSGGILDTQYF

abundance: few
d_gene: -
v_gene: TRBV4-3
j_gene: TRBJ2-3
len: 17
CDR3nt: TGCGCCAGCAGCGCCAACCCAGGGCCCTCTAGCACAGATACGCAGTATTTT
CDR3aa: CASSANPGPSSTDTQYF

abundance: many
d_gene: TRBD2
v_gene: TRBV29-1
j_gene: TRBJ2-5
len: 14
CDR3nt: TGCAGCGTTAATCTAGCGGGGGAACAAAGGACCCAGTACTTC
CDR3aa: CSVNLAGEQRTQYF

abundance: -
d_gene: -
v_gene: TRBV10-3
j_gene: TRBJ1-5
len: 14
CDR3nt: TGTGCCACTGCGGCACACGTGAGCAATCAGCCCCAGCATTTT
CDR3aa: CATAAHVSNQPQHF